The next 3 T cell receptor beta chains were all read from a single sample in a study of shared clonotypes between healthy human individuals. The table came from immunoSEQ multiplex PCR; TCRdb's copy has only in-frame clones and leaves some out. The table has over 400,000 clones, approximately 82% seen once; the top ten hold around 12%. The sequencing sample was made of PBMCs. These receptor sequences come from a woman aged 35 to 49 in good health. Some clones in this sample may be carry-over from other donors' samples.

This chain connects TRBV30 to TRBJ2-7; TRBD1 is a possible D gene (5 bases). The CDR3 is made up of 12 amino acids. Germline V gives CDR1 GTSNPN, CDR2 SVGIG (reference sequence). The V gene lost 0 bases and the J gene lost 2 bases, with 5 bases spanning the gap. CDR3 in amino acids: CAWSVGAYEQYF. The CDR3 DNA reads as TGTGCCTGGAGTGTAGGGGCCTACGAGCAGTACTTC.

The table lists this clone with a few counts. This rearrangement joins TRBV5-6 to TRBJ2-1; 8 nucleotides align to TRBD1. The trim removed 4 bases at V and 2 bases at J, leaving 8 bases unmatched. The germline CDR1 and CDR2 sequences are SGHDT and YYEEEE. This CDR3 is 16 amino acids long. CDR3 DNA sequence: TGTGCCAGCAGCACCACGACAGGGGCTACCTACAATGAGCAGTTCTTC. Amino acids: CASSTTTGATYNEQFF.

The chain carries TRBV4-1 and TRBJ2-1; 11 bases line up with TRBD2. Trimming cost V 7 bases and J 0 bases; bases outside gene matches: 11. The CDR3 spans 18 residues. Germline V gives CDR1 MGHRA, CDR2 YSYEKL. The CDR3 loop is CASTSLAGGPASYNEQFF. For the CDR3, the DNA is TGCGCCAGCACCTCTTTAGCGGGAGGGCCCGCCTCCTACAATGAGCAGTTCTTC.